The 32 T cell receptor beta chains reported below all come from one sample, sequenced in a study of neoadjuvant anti-PD-1 for oral cavity cancer. TCRdb's table, derived via immunoSEQ multiplex PCR, lists solely in-frame clones and lacks some. There are tens of thousands of clones in the sample; roughly 84% occur only once, and 2.5% to 3% lies in the top ten. The material sequenced was PBMCs, taken before nivolumab (anti-PD-1) treatment. Source of these receptors: a person aged 40-85 years with oral cavity squamous cell carcinoma.

This clone was detected ten times or more. The CDR3 DNA is TGCGCCAGCAGCTCCCCGGGGTTCAACAGTATCTCTGGAAACACCATATATTTT. Translation gives CASSSPGFNSISGNTIYF. V gene TRBV5-1 combines with J gene TRBJ1-3; D is undetermined. This CDR3 comprises 18 residues. Germline V gene sequence: CDR1 SGHRS, CDR2 YFSETQ. The ends were cut back, 3 bases at V and 0 bases at J, with 19 bases in the middle.

V usage is TRBV6-5 and J usage is TRBJ2-7; 7 positions agree with TRBD1. CDR1 and CDR2 from the germline V gene are MNHEY and SVGAGI. The CDR3 spans 14 residues. Unmatched junction bases numbered 4, after V lost 2 bases and J lost 3 bases. CDR3 sequence (DNA): TGTGCCAGCAGTTACGCTGGGACAGTCTACGAGCAGTACTTC. Translated: CASSYAGTVYEQYF.

The chain employs TRBV5-5 and TRBJ2-1; 7 bases line up with TRBD2. Trimming at V came to 1 base and at J to 5 bases, leaving 6 bases not matched to a gene. The CDR3 totals 15 residues. Per the germline V gene, CDR1 is SGHKS and CDR2 is YYEKEE (reference sequence). Here the CDR3 DNA reads TGTGCCAGCAGCTTGAGAAGCGGGGTAAACAATGAGCAGTTCTTC. Translated: CASSLRSGVNNEQFF.

CDR3 in DNA: TGTGCCAGCAGCTTGAGCGGGACCGGGGAGCTGTTTTTT. Translation: CASSLSGTGELFF. The V call is TRBV7-3, the J call TRBJ2-2; tentatively, D is TRBD2 (6 bases). Trimming stripped 3 bases from V and 5 bases from J, with 7 bases between. Germline V gives CDR1 SGHTA, CDR2 FQGTGA. This CDR3 is 13 amino acids long.

This clone was found once. V is TRBV6-6 and J is TRBJ1-2, with 8 positions matching TRBD1. The V gene's germline CDR1 is MNHNY and CDR2 SVGAGI (reference sequence). The CDR3 has 12 residues. V was pared by 2 bases and J by 7 bases, with 0 bases of the junction left unmatched. The CDR3 sequence is CASSYGQGGYTF. The DNA for the CDR3 is TGTGCCAGCAGTTACGGACAGGGTGGCTACACCTTC.

V is TRBV7-2 and J is TRBJ1-1, with D possibly TRBD1 on 5 matching bases. This CDR3 is 16 amino acids long. Trimming removed 1 base at V and 0 bases at J, with 12 bases between. Looked up from germline, CDR1 is SGHTA and CDR2 is FQGNSA. CDR3 loop: CASSLGAGLMNTEAFF. The CDR3 nucleotides read TGTGCCAGCAGCTTAGGGGCAGGGCTCATGAACACTGAAGCTTTCTTT. The full variable domain, rest sourced from reference TRBV7-2 and TRBJ1-1, is GAGVSQSPSNKVTEKGKDVELRCDPISGHTALYWYRQSLGQGLEFLIYFQGNSAPDKSGLPSDRFSAERTGGSVSTLTIQRTQQEDSAVYLCASSLGAGLMNTEAFFGQGTRLTVV.

This clone came up a few times. This chain connects TRBV21-1 to TRBJ2-7; TRBD1 reflects the table's D call only, with no check against the DNA. TRBV21-1 is classified as a pseudogene. This CDR3 is built from 16 residues. The CDR3 coding sequence is TGTGCCAGCAGCACATCCGACAGGGAGAGCTCCTACGAGCAGTACTTC. It specifies CASSTSDRESSYEQYF.

V gene TRBV27 combines with J gene TRBJ2-2; weak D call: TRBD2 (5 bases). There are 16 residues in the CDR3. With 5 bases removed from V and 0 bases from J, the gap between germline ends came to 13 bases. CDR1 is MNHEY and CDR2 is SMNVEV in the germline V gene (reference sequence). The CDR3 is CASSKLAPANTGELFF. CDR3 nucleotides: TGTGCCAGCAGTAAGCTAGCACCCGCGAACACCGGGGAGCTGTTTTTT.

V gene TRBV19 combines with J gene TRBJ1-2; D remains unclear. The V gene lost 5 bases and the J gene lost 3 bases, with 10 bases spanning the gap. Germline CDR1 is LNHDA and CDR2 is SQIVND (reference sequence). The CDR3 contains 13 residues. CDR3 residues: CASSLRADYGYTF. The CDR3 DNA reads TGTGCCAGTAGTTTGCGCGCGGACTATGGCTACACCTTC. The full variable domain, in which reference TRBV19 and TRBJ1-2 provide the parts outside the CDR3, is DGGITQSPKYLFRKEGQNVTLSCEQNLNHDAMYWYRQDPGQGLRLIYYSQIVNDFQKGDIAEGYSVSREKKESFPLTVTSAQKNPTAFYLCASSLRADYGYTFGSGTRLTVV.

The rearrangement links TRBV6-1 to TRBJ2-3; D perhaps matches TRBD2 (7 bases). Trimming pared 6 bases from V and 3 bases from J, leaving 16 bases between. This CDR3 region has 15 residues. CDR1 MNHNS and CDR2 SASEGT come from the germline V gene. For the CDR3, the DNA is TGTGCCAGCAGCTTGACTAGCAGGGGTACAGATACGCAGTATTTT. It translates to CASSLTSRGTDTQYF.

The rearrangement uses TRBV9 and TRBJ2-7; no clear D. The CDR3 totals 14 residues. Germline CDR1 SGDLS, CDR2 YYNGEE. The V end was cut by 0 bases, the J end by 2 bases, with 9 bases between. The CDR3 DNA sequence: TGTGCCAGCAGCGTAGAGCTGGGAACCTACGAGCAGTACTTC. It translates to CASSVELGTYEQYF.

The chain uses TRBV7-6 and TRBJ1-6; D uncertain. Trimming removed 1 base from V and 7 bases from J, with 8 bases in between. CDR1 SGHVS and CDR2 FNYEAQ come from the germline V gene. The CDR3 is made up of 14 amino acids. The DNA of the CDR3 is TGTGCCAGCAGCTTAGGCGGTGAGAATTCACCCCTCCACTTT. It yields the protein CASSLGGENSPLHF.

The chain joins TRBV5-4 to TRBJ1-1; 7 nucleotides match TRBD1. This CDR3 contains 14 residues. The V gene end was trimmed by 5 bases and the J gene end by 3 bases; junction bases not matched to a gene: 7. CDR1 is SGHNT, CDR2 YYREEE, per germline (reference sequence). The CDR3 DNA reads TGTGCCAGCAGAATGGGGGACAGAGACACTGAAGCTTTCTTT. This translates into CASRMGDRDTEAFF.

Notes on this clone: Germline is not matched at one junction end, which may reflect a read error. The chain uses TRBV7-7 and TRBJ2-1; TRBD1 might be the D (7 bases). Germline values: CDR1 SSHAT, CDR2 FNYEAQ (reference sequence). The CDR3 totals 18 residues. The CDR3 region is CASSLGGGGVSKVNEQFF. CDR3 coding DNA: TGTGCTAGCAGCTTAGGAGGGGGCGGGGTGTCAAAGGTCAATGAGCAGTTCTTC.

The sample holds a few counts of this clone. The chain joins TRBV5-5 to TRBJ1-5, with D possibly being TRBD1 (6 bases). The CDR3 is 15 amino acids. CDR1 and CDR2 (germline): SGHKS, YYEKEE (reference sequence). Trimming removed 0 bases from V and 3 bases from J, with 10 bases in between. CDR3 DNA: TGTGCCAGCAGCTTGGTGGGACAAGTCAATCAGCCCCAGCATTTT. Translation: CASSLVGQVNQPQHF. The full variable domain, its missing parts supplied by reference TRBV5-5 and TRBJ1-5, is DAGVTQSPTHLIKTRGQQVTLRCSPISGHKSVSWYQQVLGQGPQFIFQYYEKEERGRGNFPDRFSARQFPNYSSELNVNALLLGDSALYLCASSLVGQVNQPQHFGDGTRLSIL.

This clone was observed a handful of times. The chain is built from TRBV4-1 and TRBJ1-5; 12 bases are a match to TRBD1. V gave up 3 bases and J gave up 5 bases; unmatched junction bases: 8. CDR3 size: 17 residues. The germline CDR1 and CDR2 sequences are MGHRA and YSYEKL. For the CDR3, the DNA is TGCGCCAGCAGCCACCCTCCCGGGACAGGGGGCGATCAGCCCCAGCATTTT. It yields the protein CASSHPPGTGGDQPQHF.

The J gene is TRBJ2-3, the V gene TRBV5-5; no definite D call. CDR3 length equals 13 residues. Trimming took 2 bases from V and 13 from J, leaving 17 bases between them. Germline CDR1 is SGHKS and CDR2 is YYEKEE (reference sequence). Here the CDR3 DNA reads TGTGCCAGCAGCTTCCGGGCCCCAGCTTCGGAGTATTTT. This gives the protein CASSFRAPASEYF.

The chain links TRBV5-1 to TRBJ1-6, with 7 bases that match TRBD1. CDR1 is SGHRS, CDR2 YFSETQ, per germline. J lost 7 bases, V lost 3 bases, and 7 bases had no gene match. The CDR3 is made up of 15 amino acids. CDR3 amino acids: CASSSGDSKNSPLHF. The CDR3 DNA follows: TGCGCCAGCAGCTCAGGGGACAGCAAGAATTCACCCCTCCACTTT.

The chain combines TRBV11-2 with TRBJ2-3; TRBD2 matches at 14 bases. The V and J ends lost 5 bases and 4 bases, in that order; junction bases with no gene match: 11. Germline values: CDR1 SGHAT, CDR2 FQNNGV. The CDR3 is 18 amino acids. Written as DNA, the CDR3 is TGTGCCAGCAGCCCCCCGACTAGCGGGGGGGCGTTAGCAGATACGCAGTATTTT. The encoded protein is CASSPPTSGGALADTQYF.

The V and J genes are TRBV6-1 and TRBJ2-2; weak D call: TRBD1 (5 bases). The CDR3 sequence is 14 residues long. In germline, CDR1 is MNHNS, CDR2 SASEGT. V was pared by 5 bases and J by 6 bases, with 13 bases between. CDR3 coding DNA: TGTGCCAGCAGTCCCAGGGTTCTTCCCGGGGAGCTGTTTTTT. Translated: CASSPRVLPGELFF.

The J gene is TRBJ1-2, the V gene TRBV9; 10 bases line up with TRBD1. The length of the CDR3 is 12 residues. Germline CDR1 reads SGDLS; CDR2 reads YYNGEE. Trimming at V came to 7 bases and at J to 8 bases, leaving 5 bases not matched to a gene. In DNA form, the CDR3 reads TGTGCCAGCGGTGGGACAGGGGTCGGCTACACCTTC. The encoded protein is CASGGTGVGYTF.

This clone was observed once. The V call is TRBV5-5, the J call TRBJ1-4; the D is unclear. From germline, CDR1 is SGHKS and CDR2 YYEKEE (reference sequence). The CDR3 consists of 15 residues. Trimming stripped 4 bases from V and 8 bases from J, with 18 bases between. CDR3 sequence (DNA): TGTGCCAGCAGCCCCTCCCCGGGCGGGGTCGAAAAACTGTTTTTT. Residues: CASSPSPGGVEKLFF.

The chain carries TRBV5-1 and TRBJ1-1; possibly TRBD1 for D (6 bases). The ends were cut back, 0 bases at V and 6 bases at J, with 12 bases in the middle. Per germline, CDR1 SGHRS and CDR2 YFSETQ. This CDR3 comprises 14 residues. DNA for the CDR3: TGCGCCAGCAGCTTGGAACCGGAGGGGGCTGAAGCTTTCTTT. Translating it yields CASSLEPEGAEAFF.

V and J are TRBV27 and TRBJ2-3, with TRBD1 matching 10 bases. The CDR3 length is 18 residues. V trimming: 0 bases; J trimming: 0 bases; junction bases outside the gene matches: 6. Germline CDR1 reads MNHEY; CDR2 reads SMNVEV (reference sequence). This chain's CDR3 is CASSLSSGTGASTDTQYF. In DNA form, the CDR3 reads TGTGCCAGCAGTTTATCCTCCGGGACAGGGGCCAGCACAGATACGCAGTATTTT.

V is TRBV15 and J is TRBJ2-3, with a tentative D call TRBD2 (5 bases). Germline V lookup: CDR1 LNHNV, CDR2 YYDKDF (reference sequence). The CDR3 consists of 13 residues. V lost 3 bases and J 5 bases, leaving 9 bases between the germline ends. CDR3 amino acids: CATSRQLGDTQYF. CDR3 in DNA: TGTGCCACCAGCAGGCAACTAGGAGATACGCAGTATTTT.

This chain links TRBV27 with TRBJ2-1; the D gene is possibly TRBD2 (6 bases). The germline V gene encodes CDR1 MNHEY and CDR2 SMNVEV (reference sequence). Trimming shortened V by 4 bases and J by 8 bases, and 21 bases separated the two germline ends. CDR3 length: 16 amino acids. The CDR3, as DNA: TGTGCCAGCAGTTGGAGGGGTGGACCGGCTTTCGATGAGCAGTTCTTC. This codes for CASSWRGGPAFDEQFF.

The chain joins TRBV7-9 to TRBJ2-2; D not resolved. CDR3 length: 14 amino acids. Germline-derived CDR1 and CDR2 are SEHNR and FQNEAQ (reference sequence). Trimming removed 4 bases from V and 3 bases from J, with 9 bases in between. The CDR3 here is CASSSYSDTGELFF. The DNA of the CDR3 is TGTGCCAGCAGCTCCTACAGTGACACCGGGGAGCTGTTTTTT. Combining the CDR3 with reference TRBV7-9 and TRBJ2-2 gives the whole variable domain DTGVSQNPRHKITKRGQNVTFRCDPISEHNRLYWYRQTLGQGPEFLTYFQNEAQLEKSRLLSDRFSAERPKGSFSTLEIQRTEQGDSAMYLCASSSYSDTGELFFGEGSRLTVL.

The V and J genes are TRBV11-1 and TRBJ2-7; D ambiguous. The germline V gene has CDR1 SGHAT and CDR2 FQDESV (reference sequence). CDR3 length: 14 amino acids. Trimming left V 6 bases short and J 0 bases short, with 12 bases between. The DNA of the CDR3 is TGTGCCAGCAGGGGCGACGGTAGCTCCTACGAGCAGTACTTC. Protein sequence: CASRGDGSSYEQYF. The whole variable domain, remainder taken from reference TRBV11-1 and TRBJ2-7, is EAEVAQSPRYKITEKSQAVAFWCDPISGHATLYWYRQILGQGPELLVQFQDESVVDDSQLPKDRFSAERLKGVDSTLKIQPAELGDSAMYLCASRGDGSSYEQYFGPGTRLTVT.

This chain connects TRBV28 to TRBJ2-3; TRBD2 might be the D (6 bases). This CDR3 comprises 12 residues. CDR1 and CDR2 from the germline V gene are MDHEN and SYDVKM. V was trimmed by 3 bases and J by 7 bases, leaving 8 bases between them. The CDR3, as DNA: TGTGCCAGCAGTTTTCGGGGGAATACGCAGTATTTT. Protein sequence: CASSFRGNTQYF.

The chain recombines TRBV13 with TRBJ2-3; D is unclear. Germline CDR1 is PRHDT and CDR2 is FYEKMQ (reference sequence). This CDR3 comprises 15 residues. The ends were cut back, 0 bases at V and 1 base at J, with 8 bases in the middle. This CDR3 is CASSLGGLGTDTQYF. Here the CDR3 DNA reads TGTGCCAGCAGCTTAGGAGGGTTGGGCACAGATACGCAGTATTTT.

The chain is built from TRBV5-4 and TRBJ2-5, with D perhaps TRBD1 (6 bases). The V end lost 5 bases, the J end lost 2 bases, and 10 bases lay between the germline ends. The CDR3 contains 13 residues. Germline-derived CDR1 and CDR2 are SGHNT and YYREEE (reference sequence). CDR3 region: CASSWTAQETQYF. DNA for the CDR3: TGTGCCAGCAGTTGGACAGCACAAGAGACCCAGTACTTC.

The V gene is TRBV4-2, the J gene TRBJ1-4; D perhaps matches TRBD1 (5 bases). Germline V gene sequence: CDR1 LGHNA, CDR2 YNFKEQ. The V end was cut by 1 base, the J end by 3 bases, with 15 bases between. This CDR3 has 17 residues. Written as DNA, the CDR3 is TGTGCCAGCAGCCAAGTGGGGCGACAGCGGTCTAATGAAAAACTGTTTTTT. Translation: CASSQVGRQRSNEKLFF.